The rows below give T cell receptor beta chains drawn from one sample of a study of cytomegalovirus exposure and HLA in healthy donors. This table comes from immunoSEQ multiplex PCR, and its TCRdb copy is limited to in-frame clones, with some not included. The table records some 140,000 clones, roughly 75% of them present only once. Sequenced: PBMCs. The receptors derive from a man between 25 and 39 years old in good health. CDR3s include the opening cysteine and the closing phenylalanine or tryptophan.

TRBV11-2	CASSTGQGEGYTF
TRBV28	CASSLAGTGVQPQHF
TRBV7-9	CSSSSPQAPGNTIYF
TRBV7-9	CASSPTGVLSEQYF
TRBV7-9	CASSTGQGSYEQYF
TRBV7-2	CASSLWYPGGDEAFF
TRBV29-1	CSVAWVQGFNEQFF
TRBV11-1	CASSPGLNTEAFF
TRBV7-8	CASRLIRDSSYNEQFF
TRBV5-1	CASSPAEGRRAYEQYF
TRBV30	CAWSRTGRGTDTQYF
TRBV5-1	CASSLGQGAPGYTF
TRBV11-2	CASSSPKGAGANVLTF
TRBV5-1	CASSLAGSYEQYF
TRBV4-1	CASSQEPQVFNYGYTF
TRBV2	CASSSGTSYNEQFF